Listed below are T cell receptor beta chains from one sample, sequenced in a study of blood T cell repertoires in COVID-19. Profiled with immunoSEQ multiplex PCR; TCRdb holds only in-frame clones, not every one. The sample yields over 200,000 clones, roughly 90% seen once. Sequencing input: peripheral blood. These receptors were taken from a human donor in a cohort sampled during active COVID-19. Both conserved end residues are part of each CDR3. Fields, in order: J gene, V gene, CDR3 protein.

TRBJ1-4 | TRBV5-1 | CASSLKRDINEKLFF
TRBJ1-2 | TRBV19 | CASSGSADSLYGYTF
TRBJ1-5 | TRBV28 | CASSPVGAGANQPQHF
TRBJ1-2 | TRBV5-4 | CASSLPTGAIYGYTF
TRBJ2-5 | TRBV28 | CASIRASPGVGETQYF
TRBJ2-7 | TRBV19 | CASSVRGPAYEQYF
TRBJ2-7 | TRBV28 | CAGGTLNYEQYF
TRBJ1-6 | TRBV10-3 | CAISESERISPLHF
TRBJ2-1 | TRBV11-2 | CASAGLAADWDEQFF
TRBJ2-7 | TRBV11-2 | CASSPELAMWQYF
TRBJ1-2 | TRBV11-2 | CASSSRGPGGYTF
TRBJ1-1 | TRBV7-2 | CASSSTGVPTEAFF
TRBJ2-5 | TRBV7-9 | CASSLIGLAGVVETQYF
TRBJ2-7 | TRBV5-1 | CASSFDGTGTYEQYF
TRBJ2-5 | TRBV6-2/TRBV6-3 | CASSYLRAETQYF
TRBJ1-4 | TRBV4-3 | CASSQDRPTNEKLFF
TRBJ2-7 | TRBV29-1 | CSVGWTGLAGSSYEQYF
TRBJ2-5 | TRBV9 | CASSGDREETQYF
TRBJ1-5 | TRBV7-2 | CASSSLNQPQHF
TRBJ2-1 | TRBV30 | CAWSVRGMLAYNEQFF
TRBJ1-6 | TRBV18 | CASSPNPSINSPLHF
TRBJ2-3 | TRBV5-1 | CASRGTGGTNTQYF
TRBJ1-5 | TRBV21-1 | CASSKGWEGVRGNQPQHF
TRBJ2-7 | TRBV24-1 | CATSETGLGGEQYF
TRBJ2-7 | TRBV5-1 | CASSFAGTGFEQYF
TRBJ2-2 | TRBV6-4 | CASSAGLAGTGELFF
TRBJ2-2 | TRBV9 | CASSPTSGFDPTGELFF
TRBJ2-7 | TRBV23-1 | CASSLRALSGQILSYEQYF
TRBJ2-7 | TRBV9 | CASLLVGGSGCYEQYF
TRBJ2-7 | TRBV27 | CASSLIRGYEQYF
TRBJ2-7 | TRBV19 | CASSMTGAYEQYF
TRBJ1-2 | TRBV9 | CASSVAPQDRNYGYTF
TRBJ1-1 | TRBV20-1 | CSARLYTEAFF
TRBJ1-3 | TRBV30 | CARGPGGSGNTIYF
TRBJ2-7 | TRBV28 | CASIRTGSSYEQYF
TRBJ2-7 | TRBV7-9 | CASSLGQGVRQYF
TRBJ2-5 | TRBV7-6 | CASSLALTSGRETQYF
TRBJ2-5 | TRBV28 | CASSSPGQKSETQYF
TRBJ2-6 | TRBV5-1 | CASSLALRGQTGANVLTF
TRBJ1-5 | TRBV15 | CATSREAGSNQPQHF
TRBJ1-5 | TRBV11-3 | CASSPTGGESNQPQHF
TRBJ2-7 | TRBV19 | CASSTSGGSEYF
TRBJ1-1 | TRBV11-2 | CASSRGTRATEAFF
TRBJ2-7 | TRBV9 | CASSAGGRGSYEQYF
TRBJ1-5 | TRBV10-3 | CATKATGGNQPQHF
TRBJ1-3 | TRBV19 | CATWDILNSGNTIYF
TRBJ1-1 | TRBV9 | CASSVGGLVNTEAFF
TRBJ1-1 | TRBV7-2 | CASSLGTGGLAFF
TRBJ2-7 | TRBV27 | CASSFFSGGEQYF
TRBJ2-1 | TRBV9 | CASSSSGPSYNEQFF
TRBJ2-3 | TRBV28 | CASSSRDRGGTDTQYF
TRBJ2-7 | TRBV13 | CASSARPRGGYEQYF
TRBJ2-2 | TRBV5-1 | CASSIGSSDTGELFF
TRBJ1-2 | TRBV12-5 | CASGPRQGNYGYTF
TRBJ2-1 | TRBV28 | CATNKFSGSRGGEQFF
TRBJ1-3 | TRBV30 | CAWSPRTGNTIYF
TRBJ1-1 | TRBV19 | CASTPTTLNTEAFF
TRBJ2-3 | TRBV30 | CAWSVTDYTDTQYF